These 16 T cell receptor beta chains were all obtained from the same sample, sequenced in a study of T cell responses to AZD1222 COVID-19 vaccine. Produced via immunoSEQ multiplex PCR; TCRdb's table is partial and in-frame only. The sample includes some 100,000 clones, 80% to 90% of them seen just once. The material sequenced was peripheral blood, taken on day 0 of MenACWY control vaccination. These receptor sequences come from an adult in good health.

This clone came up a few times. This chain uses TRBV5-1 with TRBJ1-1; tentative D call: TRBD1 (6 bases). Trimming took off 0 bases at V and 3 bases at J, with 9 bases between the two ends. The CDR3 has 14 amino acids. From germline, CDR1 is SGHRS and CDR2 YFSETQ. CDR3 DNA: TGCGCCAGCAGCTTGGTTCCAGGGGACACTGAAGCTTTCTTT. Its protein is CASSLVPGDTEAFF.

The rearrangement links TRBV4-2 to TRBJ2-1; TRBD2 might be the D (5 bases). This CDR3 has 14 residues. Germline V gives CDR1 LGHNA, CDR2 YNFKEQ. Trimming pared 0 bases from V and 4 bases from J, leaving 7 bases between. CDR3 protein: CASSQDRGYNEQFF. DNA of the CDR3: TGTGCCAGCAGCCAAGACCGGGGATACAATGAGCAGTTCTTC.

This chain links TRBV19 with TRBJ1-4, with D perhaps TRBD1 (5 bases). V was shortened by 5 bases and J by 2 bases, with 9 bases between the two germline ends. The CDR3 loop spans 14 amino acids. The germline gives CDR1 LNHDA, CDR2 SQIVND (reference sequence). The CDR3 DNA reads as TGTGCCAGTAGTTACAGGACGACTAATGAAAAACTGTTTTTT. Protein sequence: CASSYRTTNEKLFF.

This rearrangement joins TRBV6-7 to TRBJ2-2; 9 bases are a match to TRBD1. TRBV6-7 is labeled an ORF, and its function is uncertain. The CDR3 runs 17 residues. The V and J ends lost 2 bases and 0 bases, in that order; junction bases with no gene match: 4. The CDR3 spells CASSYAGQGTNTGELFF. For the CDR3, the DNA is TGTGCCAGCAGTTACGCCGGACAGGGGACGAACACCGGGGAGCTGTTTTTT.

The gene calls are TRBV18 and TRBJ1-5, with unresolved D. Germline CDR1 KGHSH, CDR2 LQKENI. The V gene lost 3 bases and the J gene lost 6 bases, with 12 bases spanning the gap. The CDR3 runs to 14 residues. CDR3 amino acids: CASSPGQNSQPQHF. DNA of the CDR3: TGTGCCAGCTCACCGGGTCAGAATAGTCAGCCCCAGCATTTT.

The gene calls are TRBV10-1 and TRBJ2-3; D possibly corresponds to TRBD2 (5 bases). This CDR3 is 13 amino acids long. Germline V gene lookup returns CDR1 WNHNN and CDR2 SYGVQD (reference sequence). Trimming removed 4 bases at V and 2 bases at J, with 7 bases between. The CDR3 loop is CASSGENTDTQYF. The CDR3 DNA reads TGCGCCAGCAGTGGGGAGAACACAGATACGCAGTATTTT.

The rearrangement links TRBV12-3 or TRBV12-4 to TRBJ2-5; D is ambiguous. The length of the CDR3 is 13 residues. V lost 3 bases, J lost 1 base, and 6 bases lay in between. As DNA, the CDR3 is TGTGCCAGCAGTTTTCGGACCCAAGAGACCCAGTACTTC. This sequence encodes CASSFRTQETQYF.

This chain links TRBV20-1 with TRBJ2-3; 12 bases align to TRBD2. With V trimmed by 3 bases and J by 6 bases, 1 base remained unmatched. Per germline, CDR1 DFQATT and CDR2 SNEGSKA (reference sequence). CDR3 length: 13 amino acids. CDR3 sequence reads: CSASGTSGDTQYF. The DNA for the CDR3 is TGCAGTGCTAGTGGGACTAGCGGGGATACGCAGTATTTT.

This rearrangement joins TRBV5-1 to TRBJ2-7; D is unresolved. Trimming took off 2 bases at V and 2 bases at J, with 11 bases between the two ends. The CDR3 totals 14 residues. Germline CDR1 SGHRS, CDR2 YFSETQ. The CDR3 DNA follows: TGCGCCAGCAGCTTACCACAGTCCCCCTACGAGCAGTACTTC. It specifies CASSLPQSPYEQYF. The full variable domain, completed using reference TRBV5-1 and TRBJ2-7, is KAGVTQTPRYLIKTRGQQVTLSCSPISGHRSVSWYQQTPGQGLQFLFEYFSETQRNKGNFPGRFSGRQFSNSRSEMNVSTLELGDSALYLCASSLPQSPYEQYFGPGTRLTVT.

The V gene is TRBV5-8, the J gene TRBJ1-5; 7 bases align to TRBD1. The CDR3 totals 15 residues. Germline CDR1 and CDR2: SGHTS and YDEGEE. After removal of 4 bases from V and 4 bases from J, the junction contained 8 bases not matched to a gene. The CDR3 DNA reads as TGTGCCAGCAGCCTAACCTTGGACAGGAATCAGCCCCAGCATTTT. This encodes CASSLTLDRNQPQHF.

The J gene is TRBJ1-4, the V gene TRBV19; 10 bases are shared with TRBD1. The CDR3 loop spans 13 amino acids. The germline V gene has CDR1 LNHDA and CDR2 SQIVND (reference sequence). Trimming took 9 bases from V and 6 from J; bases not matched to a gene: 4. This CDR3 is CASAGTGDEKLFF. CDR3 in DNA: TGTGCCAGCGCCGGGACAGGGGATGAAAAACTGTTTTTT.

V and J are TRBV18 and TRBJ1-5, with a possible D match to TRBD1 (5 bases). V was trimmed by 2 bases and J by 4 bases, leaving 9 bases between them. This CDR3 is built from 14 residues. Germline loops: CDR1 KGHSH, CDR2 LQKENI. The CDR3 coding sequence is TGTGCCAGCTCACCAGGGGGGAATAATCAGCCCCAGCATTTT. Protein product: CASSPGGNNQPQHF.

The rearrangement joins TRBV6-2 or TRBV6-3 to TRBJ2-7, with D unclear. Germline loops: CDR1 MNHEY, CDR2 SVGEGT. The V end lost 6 bases, the J end lost 2 bases, and 5 bases lay between the germline ends. This CDR3 region has 11 residues. CDR3: CASSRAYEQYF. The CDR3 DNA follows: TGTGCCAGCAGCCGAGCCTACGAGCAGTACTTC.

J is TRBJ1-2 and V is TRBV19; possible D gene TRBD1, 5 bases. Looked up from germline, CDR1 is LNHDA and CDR2 is SQIVND (reference sequence). Trimming took 3 bases from V and 1 from J, leaving 15 bases between them. This CDR3 contains 16 residues. The CDR3 here is CASSMGQSANNYGYTF. CDR3 bases: TGTGCCAGTAGTATGGGGCAGTCCGCCAATAACTATGGCTACACCTTC.

The V call is TRBV20-1, the J call TRBJ2-3; D unclear. V was pared by 6 bases and J by 6 bases, with 10 bases between. Germline V gives CDR1 DFQATT, CDR2 SNEGSKA (reference sequence). CDR3 length equals 11 residues. CDR3 sequence (DNA): TGCAGTGCCAAGGTCGGTGATACGCAGTATTTT. It is translated as CSAKVGDTQYF.

V and J are TRBV6-6 and TRBJ2-7; TRBD1 is a possible D gene (6 bases). The CDR3 sequence is 12 residues long. V was cut by 5 bases and J by 4 bases, with 9 bases left in between. Germline V gene lookup returns CDR1 MNHNY and CDR2 SVGAGI (reference sequence). The CDR3, as DNA: TGTGCCAGCAGTACACAGGGATACGAGCAGTACTTC. As protein: CASSTQGYEQYF.